The 5 T cell receptor beta chains listed next were all sequenced from one sample in a study of blood T cell repertoires in COVID-19. TCRdb's table, derived via immunoSEQ multiplex PCR, lists solely in-frame clones and lacks some. The repertoire includes nearly 200,000 clones, approximately 85% of them detected once, and approximately 5% sits in the top ten. What was sequenced was peripheral blood. Every receptor here comes from a woman aged 65 to 85 with active or convalescent COVID-19.

The chain combines TRBV7-9 with TRBJ1-1, with a weak D call TRBD1 (5 bases). Between the trimmed V and J ends, which lost 4 bases and 7 bases, there was a span of 13 bases. Per germline, CDR1 SEHNR and CDR2 FQNEAQ (reference sequence). The length of the CDR3 is 13 residues. CDR3 in DNA: TGTGCCAGCAGCTCCAAACCGGGACTTGAAGCTTTCTTT. Translated, it gives CASSSKPGLEAFF.

The CDR3 region is CASSGTGGQPQHF. The DNA for the CDR3 is TGTGCCAGCAGCGGGACAGGGGGACAGCCCCAGCATTTT. V usage is TRBV9 and J usage is TRBJ1-5, with 10 bases identical to TRBD1. Germline assignment: CDR1 SGDLS and CDR2 YYNGEE. Unmatched junction bases numbered 1, after V lost 3 bases and J lost 7 bases. The CDR3 extends over 13 amino acids.

The chain joins TRBV6-5 to TRBJ1-2; D gene unclear. The germline CDR1 and CDR2 sequences are MNHEY and SVGAGI. V lost 8 bases, J lost 8 bases, and 18 bases lay in between. The CDR3 length is 13 residues. CDR3: CASCRGKAGGYTF. The CDR3 coding sequence is TGTGCCAGCTGCCGGGGAAAGGCTGGAGGCTACACCTTC.

The chain combines TRBV5-1 with TRBJ1-2; weak D call: TRBD1 (6 bases). The CDR3 is 16 residues long. Trimming shortened V by 4 bases and J by 2 bases, and 18 bases separated the two germline ends. Germline V gives CDR1 SGHRS, CDR2 YFSETQ. In DNA form, the CDR3 reads TGCGCCAGCAGCCCTGAAGGGCCCCAGGGGAACTATGGCTACACCTTC. This sequence encodes CASSPEGPQGNYGYTF.

The V call is TRBV27, the J call TRBJ1-2; 7 nucleotides match TRBD1. Germline loops: CDR1 MNHEY, CDR2 SMNVEV (reference sequence). With 4 bases clipped from V and 4 bases from J, the junction kept 15 bases outside the gene matches. This CDR3 spans 17 amino acids. The CDR3 region has the DNA TGTGCCAGCAGTTCACAACTTCGAGAGGGGGCGGGCTATGGCTACACCTTC. Amino acids: CASSSQLREGAGYGYTF.